This T cell receptor (beta chain) derives from a study of blood T cell repertoires in COVID-19. Background on the study: COVID-19 samples, acute and convalescent, were from the United States, Italy and Spain.

Trimming stripped 10 bases from V and 4 bases from J, with 14 bases between. Germline CDR1 reads LNHDA; CDR2 reads SQIVND (reference sequence). CDR3 length: 12 amino acids. Some clones are missing from TCRdb's copy, which holds only in-frame ones; the method was immunoSEQ multiplex PCR. The table includes around 150,000 clones, approximately 80% detected once. Sequenced: peripheral blood. The receptor comes from a woman of 80 years or more in a cohort sampled during active or convalescent COVID-19. The V call is TRBV19, the J call TRBJ2-7, with D possibly matching TRBD1 (6 bases). The CDR3 sequence is CANRDIQYEQYV. The CDR3 region has the DNA TGTGCCAATCGGGACATACAATACGAGCAGTACGTC.